Described below is a single T cell receptor beta chain sequence and its context. Additional DNA sequences in this sample encode the identical CDR3. This specimen belongs to a study of blood T cell repertoires in COVID-19. The CDR3 sequence is 18 residues long. V was clipped by 4 bases and J by 6 bases, with 27 bases between them. Germline lookup yields CDR1 MDHEN and CDR2 SYDVKM. Here immunoSEQ multiplex PCR was the method, and the copy in TCRdb shows in-frame clones only, minus some. The sample contains approximately 260,000 clones, 89% of which appear only once. The TCR originated in a woman in her forties who had recovered from COVID-19. The specimen was peripheral blood. This chain joins TRBV28 and TRBJ2-5, with D possibly matching TRBD2 (7 bases). The CDR3: CASSSIYALRGGGKTQYF. The CDR3 region has the DNA TGTGCCAGCAGTTCCATCTATGCTCTAAGGGGGGGTGGGAAGACCCAGTACTTC.